This TCR beta chain was recovered during a study of blood T cell repertoires in COVID-19. Self-reported history from a screening survey and questionnaire set each donor's cohort. In the source study's methods: Counts of nucleated cells, estimated from reference gene primer amplification, were obtained. TCRdb's copy holds only in-frame clones and misses some; the assay was immunoSEQ multiplex PCR. From that table come the V and J calls and clone size; the DNA was used to work out D and trimming. This sample carries roughly 230,000 clones, around 81% of them seen once, and the ten largest clones take around 3.6%. Trimming removed 4 bases at V and 3 bases at J, with 16 bases between. The V gene's germline CDR1 is LGHDT and CDR2 YNNKEL (reference sequence). The CDR3 is 15 amino acids.

Sequencing was carried out using PBMCs or T cells enriched from blood (not recorded which). The TCR was taken from a man aged 45 to 65 who had recovered from COVID-19. V usage is TRBV3-1 (or the pseudogene TRBV3-2) and J usage is TRBJ2-7; no firm D call. The CDR3 nucleotides read TGTGCCAGCAGCCCCGGCCCGACACCCAGCTACGAGCAGTACTTC. Its protein product is CASSPGPTPSYEQYF.